This T cell receptor beta chain was recovered during a study of cytotoxic CD8 clonotypes in ibrutinib-treated CLL. In regard to this clone: Its antigen is unknown.

Sequencing was performed with immunoSEQ multiplex PCR; in TCRdb, only in-frame clones are kept and a portion is missing. This table has around 140,000 clones, roughly 85% appearing once. General observations from the study: Clonality went up at the time of ibrutinib response, stayed stable in sustained remission, and later dropped back toward its baseline level at progression.

Per germline, CDR1 SGHAT and CDR2 FQNNGV. The CDR3 sequence is 15 residues long. V lost 1 base, J lost 4 bases, and 13 bases lay in between. Source: PBMCs, taken after 24 months of ibrutinib treatment. This clonotype was sampled from a human donor with chronic lymphocytic leukemia. The V call is TRBV11-2, the J call TRBJ2-5; D is uncertain. CDR3 amino acids: CASSLASPAIETQYF. The CDR3 DNA sequence: TGTGCCAGCAGCTTAGCTAGTCCGGCGATAGAGACCCAGTACTTC. The whole variable domain, remainder taken from reference TRBV11-2 and TRBJ2-5, is EAGVAQSPRYKIIEKRQSVAFWCNPISGHATLYWYQQILGQGPKLLIQFQNNGVVDDSQLPKDRFSAERLKGVDSTLKIQPAKLEDSAVYLCASSLASPAIETQYFGPGTRLLVL.